This T cell receptor (beta chain) derives from a study of T cells in Graves' hyperthyroidism and ophthalmopathy. Study-level information: Prior to any treatment, at the point of initial diagnosis, peripheral blood was collected.

Per germline, CDR1 MNHEY and CDR2 SVGEGT. This CDR3 comprises 13 residues. The V and J ends lost 7 bases and 2 bases respectively, with 12 bases between them. In this sample, this clonotype turned up many times. No antigen is known for it. Study observations and caveats: Most thyroid-expanded clonotypes above 0.001 were also found in blood. Stable hyperthyroidism was separated from ophthalmopathy by a model based on 13 V-J features.

Amplified regions were TCR beta CDR3 sequences from RNA transcripts. The TCR CDR3 was amplified in a first-round RT-PCR using the HTBI primer set. TCRdb re-called the multiplex PCR reads through MiXCR, storing one row per CDR3 protein. In the table there are 530,000 or so distinct CDR3 sequences, roughly 18% of which are singletons. The TCR sequence derives from a woman aged 18-29 years with Graves' ophthalmopathy. The source material was blood. V and J are TRBV6-2 or TRBV6-3 and TRBJ2-7, with D possibly being TRBD2 (6 bases). CDR3 coding DNA: TGTGCCAGCACCGGGACTTCAGCCTACGAGCAGTACTTC. Translating gives CASTGTSAYEQYF.